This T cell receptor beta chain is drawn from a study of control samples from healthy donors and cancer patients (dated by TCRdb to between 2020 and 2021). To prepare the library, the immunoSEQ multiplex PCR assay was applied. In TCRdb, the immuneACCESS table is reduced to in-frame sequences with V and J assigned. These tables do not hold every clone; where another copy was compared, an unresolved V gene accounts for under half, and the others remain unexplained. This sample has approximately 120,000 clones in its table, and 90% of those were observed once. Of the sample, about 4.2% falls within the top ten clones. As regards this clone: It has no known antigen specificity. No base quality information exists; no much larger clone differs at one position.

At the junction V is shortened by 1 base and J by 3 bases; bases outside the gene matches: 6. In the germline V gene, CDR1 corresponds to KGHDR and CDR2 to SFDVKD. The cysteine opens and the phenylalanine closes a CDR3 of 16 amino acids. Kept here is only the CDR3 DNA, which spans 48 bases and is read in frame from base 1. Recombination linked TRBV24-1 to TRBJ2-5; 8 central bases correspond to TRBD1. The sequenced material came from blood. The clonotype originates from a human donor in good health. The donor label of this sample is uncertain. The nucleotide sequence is TGTGCCACCAGTGATTTTCTTGGACAGGGAGAAGAGACCCAGTACTTC. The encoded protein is CATSDFLGQGEETQYF.